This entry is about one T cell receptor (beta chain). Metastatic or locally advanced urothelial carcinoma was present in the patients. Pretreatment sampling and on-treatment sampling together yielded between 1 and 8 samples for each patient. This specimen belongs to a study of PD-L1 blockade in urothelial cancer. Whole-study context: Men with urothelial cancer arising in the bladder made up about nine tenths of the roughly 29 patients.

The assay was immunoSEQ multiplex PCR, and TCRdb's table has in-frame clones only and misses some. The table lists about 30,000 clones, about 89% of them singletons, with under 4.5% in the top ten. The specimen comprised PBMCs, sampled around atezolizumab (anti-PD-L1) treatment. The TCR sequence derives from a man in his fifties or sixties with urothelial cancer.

The chain's CDR3 is CATSRTGTGGPLRNQPQHF. CDR3 in DNA: TGTGCCACCAGCAGAACCGGGACAGGGGGTCCCCTTCGCAATCAGCCCCAGCATTTT. J is TRBJ1-5 and V is TRBV15, with 11 bases matching TRBD1. The CDR3 is 19 residues long. Trimming took 2 bases from V and 2 from J; bases not matched to a gene: 11. The germline gives CDR1 LNHNV, CDR2 YYDKDF (reference sequence).